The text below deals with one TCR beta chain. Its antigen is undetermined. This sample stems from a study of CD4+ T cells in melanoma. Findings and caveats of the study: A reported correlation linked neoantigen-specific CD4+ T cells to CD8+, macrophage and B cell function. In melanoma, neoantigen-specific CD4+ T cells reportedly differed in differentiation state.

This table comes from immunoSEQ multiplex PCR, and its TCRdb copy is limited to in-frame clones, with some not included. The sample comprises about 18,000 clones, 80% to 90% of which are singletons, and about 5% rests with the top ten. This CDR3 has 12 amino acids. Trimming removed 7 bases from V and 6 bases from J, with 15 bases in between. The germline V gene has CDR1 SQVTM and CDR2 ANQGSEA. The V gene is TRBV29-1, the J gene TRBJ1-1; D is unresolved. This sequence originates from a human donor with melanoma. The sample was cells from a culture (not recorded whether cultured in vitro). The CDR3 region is CSALGLEAEAFF. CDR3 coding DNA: TGCAGCGCCCTCGGCCTGGAGGCTGAAGCTTTCTTT.